The 21 T cell receptor beta chains below come from one sample, sequenced in a study of cytomegalovirus exposure and HLA in healthy donors. Vbeta (60) and Jbeta (13) primers were used in the PCR. Some clones are missing from TCRdb's copy, which holds only in-frame ones; the method was immunoSEQ multiplex PCR. This table has just over 150,000 clones, around nine tenths appearing once. Sequencing was done on a sample of PBMCs. Receptor source: a woman between 18 and 29 years old in good health and CMV-seronegative.

This clone appeared a few times. The V gene is TRBV6-1, the J gene TRBJ1-1; 8 bases match TRBD1. The germline CDR1 and CDR2 sequences are MNHNS and SASEGT. CDR3 length equals 12 residues. Trimming at V came to 3 bases and at J to 12 bases, leaving 6 bases not matched to a gene. CDR3 nucleotides: TGTGCCAGCAGTGACAAGACAGGGGTCCCTTTCTTT. Its protein is CASSDKTGVPFF.

The chain links TRBV27 to TRBJ1-2; a weak D match, TRBD1 (6 bases). The CDR3 loop spans 12 amino acids. CDR1 is MNHEY, CDR2 SMNVEV, per germline (reference sequence). V lost 10 bases and J 8 bases, leaving 17 bases between the germline ends. The CDR3: CATREGGRGYTF. As DNA, the CDR3 is TGTGCCACGAGGGAGGGGGGACGGGGCTACACCTTC.

This clone was recorded only once. V gene TRBV27 combines with J gene TRBJ2-5, with 10 bases matching TRBD2. The V gene end was trimmed by 2 bases and the J gene end by 6 bases; junction bases not matched to a gene: 6. The CDR3 runs 15 residues. CDR1 and CDR2 from the germline V gene are MNHEY and SMNVEV (reference sequence). The CDR3 region is CASSLGTSDGKTQYF. The CDR3 DNA follows: TGTGCCAGCAGTTTAGGGACTAGCGATGGAAAGACCCAGTACTTC.

The CDR3 loop is CASSSPRLGGTEAFF. Written as DNA, the CDR3 is TGTGCCAGCAGCTCCCCCAGACTGGGTGGGACTGAAGCTTTCTTT. The chain uses TRBV7-9 and TRBJ1-1; D unresolved. The germline V gene encodes CDR1 SEHNR and CDR2 FQNEAQ (reference sequence). The CDR3 has 15 residues. V lost 4 bases to trimming and J lost 5 bases, with 17 bases between them.

This clone has just a few counts. This chain links TRBV6-5 with TRBJ1-6; 10 nucleotides align to TRBD1. With V trimmed by 0 bases and J by 8 bases, 4 bases remained unmatched. This CDR3 spans 16 amino acids. The germline V gene encodes CDR1 MNHEY and CDR2 SVGAGI. CDR3 nucleotide sequence: TGTGCCAGCAGTTACTCACCCGGGACAGGGGATTCACCCCTCCACTTT. Translated, it gives CASSYSPGTGDSPLHF.

J is TRBJ2-3 and V is TRBV7-9, with 10 bases aligning to TRBD2. Germline assignment: CDR1 SEHNR and CDR2 FQNEAQ (reference sequence). This CDR3 has 18 amino acids. V lost 6 bases, J lost 4 bases, and 16 bases stayed unmatched. The CDR3: CASSPLAGVIPRADTQYF. In nucleotides, the CDR3 is TGTGCCAGCAGTCCGCTAGCGGGGGTGATCCCTAGGGCAGATACGCAGTATTTT.

Only one count was recorded for this clone. The junction departs from germline at one end; a sequencing error may be responsible. The chain is built from TRBV7-9 and TRBJ2-7; 8 positions agree with TRBD1. The CDR3 has 13 residues. CDR1 SEHNR and CDR2 FQNEAQ come from the germline V gene (reference sequence). The CDR3 sequence: CSSSLDRAYEQYF. CDR3 nucleotide sequence: TGTTCCAGCAGCTTGGACAGGGCTTACGAGCAGTACTTC.

V and J are TRBV5-1 and TRBJ1-1; possible D gene TRBD1, 5 bases. This CDR3 region has 15 residues. Between the trimmed V and J ends, which lost 0 bases and 5 bases, there was a span of 14 bases. Germline lookup yields CDR1 SGHRS and CDR2 YFSETQ. CDR3 residues: CASSLAEGRVTEAFF. The CDR3 DNA follows: TGCGCCAGCAGCTTGGCCGAAGGCAGGGTGACTGAAGCTTTCTTT. The whole variable domain, filled in from reference TRBV5-1 and TRBJ1-1, reads KAGVTQTPRYLIKTRGQQVTLSCSPISGHRSVSWYQQTPGQGLQFLFEYFSETQRNKGNFPGRFSGRQFSNSRSEMNVSTLELGDSALYLCASSLAEGRVTEAFFGQGTRLTVV.

This clone has just one count. The chain couples TRBV6-5 to TRBJ2-7; 7 nucleotides align to TRBD1. CDR3 length equals 13 residues. Germline trimming cut 6 bases from V and 1 base from J; bases unmatched to any gene: 3. The germline V gene encodes CDR1 MNHEY and CDR2 SVGAGI. CDR3 residues: CASRGDSSYEQYF. CDR3 nucleotide sequence: TGTGCCAGCAGAGGGGACAGTTCCTACGAGCAGTACTTC.

J is TRBJ2-4 and V is TRBV2, with 7 bases that match TRBD1. The CDR3 loop spans 16 amino acids. Germline trimming cut 8 bases from V and 4 bases from J; bases unmatched to any gene: 14. CDR1 and CDR2 (germline): SNHLY, FYNNEI. The CDR3 region has the DNA TGTGCCAGCGCCTCTCCCCTCCCGGGACAGAAAAACATTCAGTACTTC. Encoded protein: CASASPLPGQKNIQYF.

V usage is TRBV11-2 and J usage is TRBJ1-1; TRBD1 agrees at 7 bases. The J segment lost 2 bases and the V segment lost 4 bases, leaving 7 bases of the junction unmatched. CDR3 size: 15 residues. From germline, CDR1 is SGHAT and CDR2 FQNNGV. The CDR3 nucleotides are TGTGCCAGCAGCTATACACAGGGGCGAAACACTGAAGCTTTCTTT. As protein: CASSYTQGRNTEAFF.

V gene TRBV5-1 combines with J gene TRBJ2-1, with TRBD1 as a possible D gene (7 bases). CDR1 is SGHRS, CDR2 YFSETQ, per germline. CDR3 length: 15 residues. Trimming took 1 base from V and 5 from J, leaving 13 bases between them. In DNA form, the CDR3 reads TGCGCCAGCAGCTTGACCAGGGGGGATAACAATGAGCAGTTCTTC. Translating gives CASSLTRGDNNEQFF. Full variable domain (outside the CDR3, taken from reference TRBV5-1 and TRBJ2-1): KAGVTQTPRYLIKTRGQQVTLSCSPISGHRSVSWYQQTPGQGLQFLFEYFSETQRNKGNFPGRFSGRQFSNSRSEMNVSTLELGDSALYLCASSLTRGDNNEQFFGPGTRLTVL.

This chain links TRBV7-9 with TRBJ1-4, with TRBD1 matching 8 bases. CDR3 size: 15 residues. The germline CDR1 and CDR2 sequences are SEHNR and FQNEAQ (reference sequence). Trimming took 5 bases from V and 0 from J; bases not matched to a gene: 2. The CDR3 loop reads CASSLQGATNEKLFF. For the CDR3, the DNA is TGTGCCAGCAGCCTACAGGGGGCAACTAATGAAAAACTGTTTTTT.

V gene TRBV11-3 combines with J gene TRBJ1-1, with 7 bases aligning to TRBD1. CDR3 length equals 13 residues. V was clipped by 5 bases and J by 8 bases; unmatched bases: 8. The germline gives CDR1 SGHNT, CDR2 YENEEA. The CDR3 sequence: CASSDTTGDEAFF. The CDR3 DNA sequence: TGTGCCAGCAGCGATACAACAGGGGACGAAGCTTTCTTT.

CDR3 nucleotide sequence: TGTGCCAGCAGCCCCCTTGCGGGGGGGCCCTACAATGAGCAGTTCTTC. This codes for CASSPLAGGPYNEQFF. The rearrangement links TRBV7-7 to TRBJ2-1; 9 bases fit TRBD2. CDR3 size: 16 residues. With 5 bases clipped from V and 2 bases from J, the junction kept 7 bases outside the gene matches. Germline lookup yields CDR1 SSHAT and CDR2 FNYEAQ (reference sequence).

The J gene is TRBJ1-1, the V gene TRBV30; 7 bases fit TRBD1. Germline V gene data show CDR1 as GTSNPN and CDR2 as SVGIG (reference sequence). The CDR3 runs 13 residues. V gave up 3 bases and J gave up 5 bases; unmatched junction bases: 6. The DNA of the CDR3 is TGTGCCTGGAGGCCCAGGGGGAGGACTGAAGCTTTCTTT. Translating it yields CAWRPRGRTEAFF. The complete variable domain, with remaining parts taken from reference TRBV30 and TRBJ1-1, reads SQTIHQWPATLVQPVGSPLSLECTVEGTSNPNLYWYRQAAGRGLQLLFYSVGIGQISSEVPQNLSASRPQDRQFILSSKKLLLSDSGFYLCAWRPRGRTEAFFGQGTRLTVV.

This clone turned up a few times. The chain has TRBV5-1 and TRBJ1-1; D gene ambiguous. V lost 0 bases and J lost 4, with 10 bases in between. In germline, CDR1 is SGHRS, CDR2 YFSETQ. The CDR3 consists of 14 residues. The CDR3 here is CASSLARVGTEAFF. The CDR3 bases are TGCGCCAGCAGCTTGGCACGGGTAGGCACTGAAGCTTTCTTT.

The chain is built from TRBV5-1 and TRBJ1-1; D is unclear. Per the germline V gene, CDR1 is SGHRS and CDR2 is YFSETQ. V lost 4 bases to trimming and J lost 3 bases, with 16 bases between them. This CDR3 has 15 residues. The CDR3 DNA reads as TGCGCCAGCAGCCCCCCGGAGCAGGAGGACACTGAAGCTTTCTTT. It encodes CASSPPEQEDTEAFF.

The chain uses TRBV27 and TRBJ2-1, with D possibly matching TRBD2 (6 bases). Germline V lookup: CDR1 MNHEY, CDR2 SMNVEV (reference sequence). The CDR3 is made up of 15 amino acids. V was shortened by 4 bases and J by 4 bases, with 14 bases between the two germline ends. The CDR3 DNA reads as TGTGCCAGCAGTTACCCGGGACTCCTATACAATGAGCAGTTCTTC. This gives the protein CASSYPGLLYNEQFF.

The CDR3 nucleotides read TGCGCCAGCAGCCTAGGACTAGCGGGAGGGCCGGGCGAGCAGTACTTC. It translates to CASSLGLAGGPGEQYF. The chain has TRBV4-1 and TRBJ2-7; TRBD2 aligns across 15 bases. Germline values: CDR1 MGHRA, CDR2 YSYEKL. V gave up 4 bases and J gave up 6 bases; unmatched junction bases: 7. The length of the CDR3 is 16 residues.

The chain recombines TRBV28 with TRBJ1-5; 8 positions agree with TRBD1. V was clipped by 4 bases and J by 1 base; unmatched bases: 6. The germline CDR1 and CDR2 sequences are MDHEN and SYDVKM. The CDR3 is 16 amino acids. CDR3 DNA: TGTGCCAGCAGTTCCCCGGGACAGGAGAGCAATCAGCCCCAGCATTTT. It is translated as CASSSPGQESNQPQHF.